The present TCR beta chain was sequenced within a study of blood T cell repertoires in COVID-19. This clone turned up a few times. Profiling relied on immunoSEQ multiplex PCR, and the TCRdb table lists in-frame clones only, not all of them. The table has approximately 130,000 clones, around four fifths seen once. The CDR3 is 13 residues long. CDR1 is SQVTM and CDR2 is ANQGSEA in the germline V gene. V lost 3 bases and J 0 bases, leaving 8 bases between the germline ends. What was sequenced was peripheral blood. This TCR was recovered from a man of 80 years or more with acute or convalescent COVID-19. V usage is TRBV29-1 and J usage is TRBJ1-1, with D unresolved. The CDR3 region has the DNA TGCAGCGTTGAGAGGCGGCTGAACACTGAAGCTTTCTTT. It specifies CSVERRLNTEAFF.